This passage covers 24 T cell receptor beta chains from one sample sequenced in a study of human T cells and chemical hapten exposure. Stated time point: patch test 1, 2 weeks after DPC sensitization. Specified treatment: therapeutic diphenylcyclopropenone sensitization with weekly scalp DPC. TCRdb redid the calling of the RACE reads with MiXCR, one entry per CDR3 protein. The sample lists about 360,000 distinct CDR3 sequences, 4.8% occurring once. Sequencing used whole blood, obtained in connection with sensitization to the hapten diphenylcyclopropenone (DPC). The receptors come from a woman aged 45-59 years with alopecia areata. Some clones in this sample may be carry-over from other donors' samples.

The chain uses TRBV29-1 and TRBJ2-3; TRBD1 is a possible D gene (6 bases). Trimming left V 6 bases short and J 4 bases short, with 20 bases between. The CDR3 extends over 15 amino acids. Germline CDR1 reads SQVTM; CDR2 reads ANQGSEA. CDR3 in amino acids: CSVALTGDTSDTQYF. DNA for the CDR3: TGCAGCGTCGCCTTGACAGGAGATACCTCAGATACGCAGTATTTT.

This clonotype was picked up a small number of times. One junction end disagrees with the germline gene, perhaps due to a read error. CDR3 coding DNA: TGTGCCAGCAGCCAAGATGGGAGGGGACTGAAGACTGAAGCTTTCTTT. It is translated as CASSQDGRGLKTEAFF. The chain joins TRBV3-1 to TRBJ1-1, with D possibly matching TRBD1 (5 bases). The CDR3 runs to 16 residues. Germline values: CDR1 LGHDT, CDR2 YNNKEL (reference sequence).

This clonotype was observed a few times. The rearrangement links TRBV3-1 to TRBJ1-4; the D is unclear. V lost 4 bases, J lost 2 bases, and 14 bases lay in between. CDR3 length: 16 residues. Germline values: CDR1 LGHDT, CDR2 YNNKEL (reference sequence). CDR3 bases: TGTGCCAGCAGCCCCCGTCGAGGGCTTACTAATGAAAAACTGTTTTTT. Residues: CASSPRRGLTNEKLFF.

This clonotype was seen ten or more times. The chain uses TRBV25-1 and TRBJ1-1, with D perhaps TRBD1 (5 bases). V dropped 1 base and J dropped 7 bases, with 13 bases sitting between them. Germline V CDR1 and CDR2: MGHDK, SYGVNS. The CDR3 covers 14 residues. CDR3 DNA sequence: TGTGCCAGCAGTGAATCGGCAGGGAAGGTTGAAGCTTTCTTT. Translation: CASSESAGKVEAFF.

This clonotype was detected many times. The genes are TRBV20-1 and TRBJ2-3, with 9 bases fitting TRBD2. Germline assignment: CDR1 DFQATT and CDR2 SNEGSKA (reference sequence). The CDR3 loop spans 14 amino acids. The J segment lost 6 bases and the V segment lost 1 base, leaving 5 bases of the junction unmatched. DNA for the CDR3: TGCAGTGCTAGAGTCGCGGGAGGGCCGGATACGCAGTATTTT. Translated, it gives CSARVAGGPDTQYF.

This clonotype was counted ten times or more. The chain combines TRBV29-1 with TRBJ2-7; tentatively, D is TRBD1 or TRBD2 (5 bases each). CDR3 length: 14 amino acids. Germline-derived CDR1 and CDR2 are SQVTM and ANQGSEA. Trimming removed 7 bases from V and 5 bases from J, with 21 bases in between. CDR3 loop: CSAAGGTRIHEQYF. For the CDR3, the DNA is TGCAGCGCTGCTGGGGGAACTAGGATCCACGAGCAGTACTTC.

V usage is TRBV4-2 and J usage is TRBJ2-7; D tentatively reads TRBD1 or TRBD2 (5 bases each). The CDR3 totals 16 residues. The ends were cut back, 1 base at V and 9 bases at J, with 22 bases in the middle. From germline, CDR1 is LGHNA and CDR2 YNFKEQ. In DNA, the CDR3 is TGTGCCAGCAGCCAAGGGCTAAGGGACCAAGCTCCGGGGCAGTACTTC. It yields the protein CASSQGLRDQAPGQYF.

Ten or more counts support this clonotype. This rearrangement joins TRBV12-3 or TRBV12-4 to TRBJ1-1; possible D gene TRBD1, 5 bases. The CDR3 spans 12 residues. CDR3 coding DNA: TGTACTTGGGGCAGGTGGGTTCCTGAAGCTTTCTTT. Protein product: CTWGRWVPEAFF.

This clonotype occurred many times. The chain recombines TRBV12-3 or TRBV12-4 with TRBJ2-2; 8 bases match TRBD2. The CDR3 length is 14 residues. The CDR3 is CAISSGKVTGELFF. As DNA, the CDR3 is TGTGCGATAAGTAGCGGGAAGGTCACCGGGGAGCTGTTTTTT.

The rearrangement joins TRBV3-1 to TRBJ2-3; TRBD2 matches 8 bases. V dropped 1 base and J dropped 5; count of bases not matched to a gene: 5. The CDR3 totals 15 residues. Germline CDR1 reads LGHDT; CDR2 reads YNNKEL (reference sequence). CDR3 amino acids: CASSQVRGGGDTQYF. DNA of the CDR3: TGTGCCAGCAGCCAAGTCCGGGGGGGAGGAGATACGCAGTATTTT.

This clonotype was seen repeatedly, ten times or more. The chain combines TRBV29-1 with TRBJ1-3; 9 bases line up with TRBD1. Germline V gives CDR1 SQVTM, CDR2 ANQGSEA. The CDR3 covers 15 residues. Trimming cost V 4 bases and J 3 bases; bases outside gene matches: 7. For the CDR3, the DNA is TGCAGCGTTGGCCGAGGGACAGGGAATGGAAACACCATATATTTT. It codes for CSVGRGTGNGNTIYF.

Only a few counts were recorded for this clonotype. The chain's CDR3 is CASSLNTFTSTDTQYF. The CDR3 coding sequence is TGTGCCAGCAGCTTAAATACATTCACCTCCACAGATACGCAGTATTTT. The chain is built from TRBV7-2 and TRBJ2-3; no reliable D call. Trimming shortened V by 2 bases and J by 2 bases, and 14 bases separated the two germline ends. CDR1 and CDR2 (germline): SGHTA, FQGNSA. The CDR3 runs 16 residues.

This clonotype was found a few times. V gene TRBV24-1 combines with J gene TRBJ2-3; D is perhaps TRBD2 (6 bases). Germline CDR1 is KGHDR and CDR2 is SFDVKD. V dropped 3 bases and J dropped 0 bases, with 15 bases sitting between them. The length of the CDR3 is 17 residues. This CDR3 reads CATSDLGAGMSTDTQYF. The DNA for the CDR3 is TGTGCCACCAGTGATCTTGGGGCGGGGATGAGCACAGATACGCAGTATTTT.

The chain couples TRBV28 to TRBJ2-1, with a tentative D call TRBD2 (6 bases). Between the trimmed V and J ends, which lost 4 bases and 10 bases, there was a span of 14 bases. The CDR3 is 13 residues long. CDR1 is MDHEN, CDR2 SYDVKM, per germline. CDR3 in amino acids: CASSWTSRGEQFF. CDR3 bases: TGTGCCAGCAGTTGGACAAGTCGGGGGGAGCAGTTCTTC.

There are many counts of this clonotype. The chain carries TRBV7-9 and TRBJ2-2; D may be TRBD2 (6 bases). The V and J ends lost 3 bases and 1 base respectively, with 12 bases between them. Germline CDR1 SEHNR, CDR2 FQNEAQ (reference sequence). This CDR3 spans 16 amino acids. DNA for the CDR3: TGTGCCAGCAGCTTGCCTGGGCGGGAGAACACCGGGGAGCTGTTTTTT. This sequence encodes CASSLPGRENTGELFF. The variable domain in full, completed from reference TRBV7-9 and TRBJ2-2, reads DTGVSQNPRHKITKRGQNVTFRCDPISEHNRLYWYRQTLGQGPEFLTYFQNEAQLEKSRLLSDRFSAERPKGSFSTLEIQRTEQGDSAMYLCASSLPGRENTGELFFGEGSRLTVL.

This clonotype has only a few counts. V and J are TRBV28 and TRBJ2-1, with TRBD2 identical over 9 bases. Per the germline V gene, CDR1 is MDHEN and CDR2 is SYDVKM. V trimming: 4 bases; J trimming: 7 bases; junction bases outside the gene matches: 8. The CDR3 is 15 residues long. The CDR3 reads CASSSLAGVWNEQFF. As DNA, the CDR3 is TGTGCCAGCAGTTCCTTAGCGGGAGTTTGGAATGAGCAGTTCTTC.

The gene calls are TRBV20-1 and TRBJ2-5; no reliable D call. Germline V gene sequence: CDR1 DFQATT, CDR2 SNEGSKA (reference sequence). Trimming removed 6 bases at V and 2 bases at J, with 16 bases between. The CDR3 loop spans 14 amino acids. CDR3 bases: TGCAGTGCGGGTGGGCGTCGTAGTCAAGAGACCCAGTACTTC. Its translation: CSAGGRRSQETQYF.

The gene calls are TRBV2 and TRBJ1-1; D gene ambiguous. This CDR3 is built from 13 residues. Germline CDR1 is SNHLY and CDR2 is FYNNEI. V was pared by 2 bases and J by 10 bases, with 14 bases between. Here the CDR3 DNA reads TGTGCCAGCAGTGAAAAAACTGGGAAGGGAGCTTTCTTT. Amino acid sequence: CASSEKTGKGAFF.

The rearrangement links TRBV28 to TRBJ2-3; D not certain. CDR3 size: 15 residues. Looked up from germline, CDR1 is MDHEN and CDR2 is SYDVKM. The ends were cut back, 1 base at V and 0 bases at J, with 8 bases in the middle. DNA for the CDR3: TGTGCCAGCAGTTTATACGGAACCAGCACAGATACGCAGTATTTT. It encodes CASSLYGTSTDTQYF. Drawing the rest from reference TRBV28 and TRBJ2-3, the complete variable domain is DVKVTQSSRYLVKRTGEKVFLECVQDMDHENMFWYRQDPGLGLRLIYFSYDVKMKEKGDIPEGYSVSREKKERFSLILESASTNQTSMYLCASSLYGTSTDTQYFGPGTRLTVL.

Only a few counts were recorded for this clonotype. The J gene is TRBJ2-7, the V gene TRBV5-4; 8 nucleotides line up with TRBD1. This CDR3 comprises 16 residues. V shed 0 bases and J 2 bases; nucleotides not matched to a gene: 7. Germline V gene data show CDR1 as SGHNT and CDR2 as YYREEE (reference sequence). In nucleotides, the CDR3 is TGTGCCAGCAGCTTGGGGGCGGGACAGGATACCTACGAGCAGTACTTC. Its translation is CASSLGAGQDTYEQYF.

The V gene is TRBV7-9, the J gene TRBJ2-7; D is perhaps TRBD2 (5 bases). From germline, CDR1 is SEHNR and CDR2 FQNEAQ (reference sequence). V was pared by 5 bases and J by 7 bases, with 12 bases between. The CDR3 covers 12 residues. The CDR3: CASSTEAEEQYF. CDR3 DNA: TGTGCCAGCAGCACGGAGGCAGAAGAGCAGTACTTC.

Ten or more counts support this clonotype. The J gene is TRBJ1-2, the V gene TRBV12-3 or TRBV12-4; D not resolved. The CDR3 runs 13 residues. Trimming cost V 6 bases and J 0 bases, with 8 bases left between them. The CDR3 reads CASSKTTNYGYTF. CDR3 DNA sequence: TGTGCCAGCAGCAAGACAACTAACTATGGCTACACCTTC.

Ten or more counts support this clonotype. This rearrangement joins TRBV29-1 to TRBJ2-5, with TRBD1 matching over 9 bases. Germline V gene lookup returns CDR1 SQVTM and CDR2 ANQGSEA. This CDR3 has 17 amino acids. V lost 4 bases to trimming and J lost 0 bases; unmatched junction nucleotides: 12. This CDR3 is CSVGGQGPTSYQETQYF. The CDR3, as DNA: TGCAGCGTTGGGGGACAGGGCCCTACCTCGTACCAAGAGACCCAGTACTTC.

This clonotype was seen repeatedly, ten times or more. This chain uses TRBV20-1 with TRBJ2-1; 7 nucleotides line up with TRBD2. Germline lookup yields CDR1 DFQATT and CDR2 SNEGSKA (reference sequence). The CDR3 length is 15 residues. The V gene end was trimmed by 3 bases and the J gene end by 10 bases; junction bases not matched to a gene: 15. The CDR3 protein is CSARSFGGGRYEQFF. DNA for the CDR3: TGCAGTGCTAGGTCCTTTGGGGGGGGTCGTTACGAGCAGTTCTTC.